These 26 T cell receptor beta chains were sequenced from one sample in a study of graft-versus-host responses after intestinal transplantation. Their target antigens are unknown. Some clones are missing from TCRdb's copy, which holds only in-frame ones; the method was immunoSEQ multiplex PCR. The table records more than 65,000 clones, 85% to 95% of them present only once. The sample was unstimulated CD8+ T cells sorted from spleen or lymph node cells, taken before transplant. The source is a human donor who was the organ donor for an intestinal transplant.

This clone was seen a single time. The chain uses TRBV27 and TRBJ1-2, with D perhaps TRBD1 (6 bases). Germline V gene sequence: CDR1 MNHEY, CDR2 SMNVEV (reference sequence). The CDR3 has 16 residues. V shed 2 bases and J shed 7 bases, with 20 bases lying between them. Here the CDR3 reads CASSLVEGGPARGYTF. The CDR3 coding sequence is TGTGCCAGCAGTTTAGTTGAGGGGGGACCGGCCCGTGGCTACACCTTC.

This chain links TRBV7-3 with TRBJ2-7; D is unresolved. The ends were cut back, 5 bases at V and 6 bases at J, with 11 bases in the middle. CDR1 is SGHTA and CDR2 is FQGTGA in the germline V gene. This CDR3 region has 12 residues. The CDR3 is CASSGSSGEQYF. CDR3 nucleotides: TGTGCCAGCAGCGGCTCTTCGGGCGAGCAGTACTTC.

J is TRBJ1-1 and V is TRBV5-1, with TRBD1 matching 7 bases. Germline assignment: CDR1 SGHRS and CDR2 YFSETQ. Trimming cost V 1 base and J 1 base; bases outside gene matches: 10. The CDR3 is made up of 17 amino acids. CDR3 sequence: CASSLYRGRGANTEAFF. The CDR3 nucleotides read TGCGCCAGCAGCTTGTACAGGGGAAGAGGGGCGAACACTGAAGCTTTCTTT.

The rearrangement uses TRBV4-1 and TRBJ1-3; no definite D call. This CDR3 is 16 amino acids long. The germline CDR1 and CDR2 sequences are MGHRA and YSYEKL. V lost 4 bases and J lost 1, with 14 bases in between. The CDR3 loop is CASSLRRVGSGNTIYF. CDR3 in DNA: TGCGCCAGCAGCCTCCGCCGCGTGGGGTCTGGAAACACCATATATTTT.

In DNA form, the CDR3 reads TGTGCCAGCAGTTACGTGCAGGGATGGATCCCTGAAGCTTTCTTT. It is translated as CASSYVQGWIPEAFF. The chain has TRBV6-5 and TRBJ1-1; D perhaps matches TRBD1 (5 bases). Per the germline V gene, CDR1 is MNHEY and CDR2 is SVGAGI. This CDR3 contains 15 residues. With 2 bases removed from V and 6 bases from J, the gap between germline ends came to 16 bases.

This clone has only a few counts. The chain links TRBV6-1 to TRBJ1-4; D is undetermined. V gave up 0 bases and J gave up 6 bases, with 11 bases separating them. The CDR3 has 15 amino acids. CDR1 is MNHNS, CDR2 SASEGT, per germline. CDR3 region: CASSEAWVMDEKLFF. The DNA of the CDR3 is TGTGCCAGCAGTGAAGCGTGGGTGATGGATGAAAAACTGTTTTTT.

This clone was counted between two and nine times. The gene calls are TRBV27 and TRBJ2-7; D perhaps matches TRBD1 (6 bases). CDR3 length: 14 residues. The ends were cut back, 0 bases at V and 9 bases at J, with 15 bases in the middle. CDR1 and CDR2 from the germline V gene are MNHEY and SMNVEV (reference sequence). The chain's CDR3 is CASSLSGHWSRQYF. The CDR3 coding sequence is TGTGCCAGCAGTTTATCGGGACATTGGTCGCGGCAGTACTTC.

V and J are TRBV5-6 and TRBJ2-1; 7 nucleotides match TRBD1. The CDR3 contains 14 residues. J was trimmed by 5 bases and V by 3 bases; bases with no gene match: 5. Germline-derived CDR1 and CDR2 are SGHDT and YYEEEE. The CDR3 spells CASSSTGANNEQFF. In DNA, the CDR3 is TGTGCCAGCAGCTCAACAGGGGCCAACAATGAGCAGTTCTTC.

This clone was observed a single time. The genes are TRBV12-5 and TRBJ1-1; D possibly corresponds to TRBD1 (6 bases). V gave up 0 bases and J gave up 5 bases, with 16 bases separating them. Germline values: CDR1 LGHNT, CDR2 FRNRAP. CDR3 length equals 16 residues. The CDR3 loop is CASGLVLGGPGTEAFF. As DNA, the CDR3 is TGTGCTAGTGGTTTGGTACTCGGGGGGCCAGGGACTGAAGCTTTCTTT.

This chain links TRBV7-6 with TRBJ2-5; either TRBD1 or TRBD2 may fit D (6 bases each). CDR1 is SGHVS and CDR2 is FNYEAQ in the germline V gene. CDR3 length: 17 amino acids. Trimming shortened V by 2 bases and J by 1 base, and 17 bases separated the two germline ends. This CDR3 is CASSLRGFVSGQETQYF. DNA for the CDR3: TGTGCCAGCAGCTTAAGGGGGTTTGTTAGCGGCCAAGAGACCCAGTACTTC. Full variable domain (outside the CDR3, taken from reference TRBV7-6 and TRBJ2-5): GAGVSQSPRYKVTKRGQDVALRCDPISGHVSLYWYRQALGQGPEFLTYFNYEAQQDKSGLPNDRFSAERPEGSISTLTIQRTEQRDSAMYRCASSLRGFVSGQETQYFGPGTRLLVL.

The genes are TRBV7-9 and TRBJ2-5; perhaps TRBD1 as D (5 bases). V lost 4 bases and J 5 bases, leaving 17 bases between the germline ends. Germline assignment: CDR1 SEHNR and CDR2 FQNEAQ (reference sequence). This CDR3 is 15 amino acids long. In nucleotides, the CDR3 is TGTGCCAGCAGCTCCCCGTGGGGCTCAAGGGAGACCCAGTACTTC. Amino acids: CASSSPWGSRETQYF.

V and J are TRBV9 and TRBJ1-6, with 10 bases fitting TRBD1. The CDR3 totals 12 residues. Germline loops: CDR1 SGDLS, CDR2 YYNGEE. Trimming took 7 bases from V and 10 from J; bases not matched to a gene: 2. The chain's CDR3 is CASGTGESPLHF. CDR3 sequence (DNA): TGTGCCAGCGGGACAGGGGAATCACCCCTCCACTTT. The entire variable domain, with the rest obtained from reference TRBV9 and TRBJ1-6, is as follows: DSGVTQTPKHLITATGQRVTLRCSPRSGDLSVYWYQQSLDQGLQFLIQYYNGEERAKGNILERFSAQQFPDLHSELNLSSLELGDSALYFCASGTGESPLHFGNGTRLTVT.

The rearrangement links TRBV19 to TRBJ2-2, with 10 bases that match TRBD2. CDR3 length equals 16 residues. Germline CDR1 is LNHDA and CDR2 is SQIVND (reference sequence). Trimming cost V 4 bases and J 3 bases; bases outside gene matches: 5. This CDR3 reads CASSTILAGDTGELFF. The CDR3 region has the DNA TGTGCCAGTAGTACCATCCTAGCGGGGGACACCGGGGAGCTGTTTTTT.

The V and J genes are TRBV5-6 and TRBJ2-5, with no clear D. V lost 0 bases and J 9 bases, leaving 6 bases between the germline ends. Germline-derived CDR1 and CDR2 are SGHDT and YYEEEE. CDR3 size: 11 residues. This chain's CDR3 is CASSLASAQYF. The CDR3 nucleotides are TGTGCCAGCAGCTTGGCGTCCGCCCAGTACTTC.

In regard to this clone: Within the sample, other DNA sequences also encode this same CDR3. The chain uses TRBV19 and TRBJ2-7; TRBD2 aligns across 7 bases. Trimming cost V 7 bases and J 4 bases; bases outside gene matches: 10. CDR1 is LNHDA and CDR2 is SQIVND in the germline V gene (reference sequence). The CDR3 is 14 residues long. The CDR3 DNA reads as TGTGCCAGTACCCCTACCGGGGGGATTTACGAGCAGTACTTC. Its protein product is CASTPTGGIYEQYF. Drawing the rest from reference TRBV19 and TRBJ2-7, the complete variable domain is DGGITQSPKYLFRKEGQNVTLSCEQNLNHDAMYWYRQDPGQGLRLIYYSQIVNDFQKGDIAEGYSVSREKKESFPLTVTSAQKNPTAFYLCASTPTGGIYEQYFGPGTRLTVT.

The rearrangement links TRBV19 to TRBJ1-1; the D is unclear. The CDR3 covers 16 residues. V lost 5 bases and J 7 bases, leaving 23 bases between the germline ends. The V gene's germline CDR1 is LNHDA and CDR2 SQIVND (reference sequence). CDR3 amino acids: CASSSTRGTGRLEAFF. The CDR3 coding sequence is TGTGCCAGTAGTTCCACCCGAGGCACTGGGAGGCTTGAAGCTTTCTTT.

The genes are TRBV7-8 and TRBJ1-2, with D hard to call. The length of the CDR3 is 13 residues. From germline, CDR1 is SGHVS and CDR2 FQNEAQ. Trimming removed 4 bases from V and 5 bases from J, with 11 bases in between. The CDR3 is CASSWTRRYGYTF. The CDR3 bases are TGTGCCAGCAGCTGGACCCGCAGATATGGCTACACCTTC.

This clone has just one count. The chain uses TRBV5-1 and TRBJ1-2; D remains ambiguous. Deletions cut 4 bases from V and 4 bases from J, with 8 bases between. The CDR3 is 12 amino acids. Looked up from germline, CDR1 is SGHRS and CDR2 is YFSETQ. CDR3 amino acids: CASSGGIYGYTF. CDR3 in DNA: TGCGCCAGCAGCGGTGGGATCTATGGCTACACCTTC.

The chain uses TRBV5-1 and TRBJ2-7; D assignment may be TRBD1 or TRBD2 (5 bases each). Trimming cost V 0 bases and J 0 bases, with 13 bases left between them. Germline lookup yields CDR1 SGHRS and CDR2 YFSETQ. This CDR3 is built from 16 residues. CDR3 protein: CASSLDGTENSYEQYF. Written as DNA, the CDR3 is TGCGCCAGCAGCTTGGACGGGACCGAAAACTCCTACGAGCAGTACTTC. The full variable domain, rest sourced from reference TRBV5-1 and TRBJ2-7, is KAGVTQTPRYLIKTRGQQVTLSCSPISGHRSVSWYQQTPGQGLQFLFEYFSETQRNKGNFPGRFSGRQFSNSRSEMNVSTLELGDSALYLCASSLDGTENSYEQYFGPGTRLTVT.

This clone has only a few counts. This rearrangement joins TRBV5-1 to TRBJ2-3; 8 nucleotides match TRBD2. Germline CDR1 is SGHRS and CDR2 is YFSETQ. After removal of 0 bases from V and 3 bases from J, the junction contained 6 bases not matched to a gene. This CDR3 region has 16 residues. The CDR3 DNA sequence: TGCGCCAGCAGCTTGGATACGGGAGGGGTGACAGATACGCAGTATTTT. Its protein product is CASSLDTGGVTDTQYF.

The rearrangement uses TRBV10-2 and TRBJ2-3; D is possibly TRBD1 or TRBD2 (5 bases each). Looked up from germline, CDR1 is WSHSY and CDR2 is SAAADI. The germline V and J ends were trimmed by 6 bases and 6 bases, with 16 bases remaining between them. This CDR3 comprises 14 residues. The DNA of the CDR3 is TGCGCCAGCAGCCCGGGACCAGAAAAGGATACGCAGTATTTT. It translates to CASSPGPEKDTQYF.

This chain joins TRBV5-1 and TRBJ2-7; 9 positions match TRBD1. The germline gives CDR1 SGHRS, CDR2 YFSETQ. The ends lost 5 bases at V and 7 bases at J; junction bases unmatched: 7. This CDR3 region has 13 residues. The CDR3 DNA is TGCGCCAGCAGTCCACCCGACAGGGGGGAGCAGTACTTC. This encodes CASSPPDRGEQYF.

The chain couples TRBV5-6 to TRBJ1-2; D is uncertain. The CDR3 spans 16 residues. CDR1 is SGHDT, CDR2 YYEEEE, per germline. Trimming stripped 1 base from V and 5 bases from J, with 18 bases between. CDR3 region: CASSLSGGLISYGYTF. The CDR3 nucleotides read TGTGCCAGCAGCTTGTCGGGCGGCCTAATAAGTTATGGCTACACCTTC.

This chain links TRBV29-1 with TRBJ2-7; TRBD1 might be the D (6 bases). Germline loops: CDR1 SQVTM, CDR2 ANQGSEA. The CDR3 has 14 residues. V dropped 6 bases and J dropped 2 bases, with 17 bases sitting between them. The CDR3 sequence is CSVANTGNPYEQYF. The CDR3 DNA reads as TGCAGCGTAGCGAACACAGGGAATCCCTACGAGCAGTACTTC.

The chain has TRBV2 and TRBJ2-1; 13 nucleotides align to TRBD2. J was trimmed by 3 bases and V by 7 bases; bases with no gene match: 12. The V gene's germline CDR1 is SNHLY and CDR2 FYNNEI. The CDR3 is 18 amino acids. CDR3 protein: CASTRGLAGFLLYNEQFF. CDR3 nucleotide sequence: TGTGCCAGCACCAGGGGACTAGCGGGATTCCTTCTCTACAATGAGCAGTTCTTC.

This chain connects TRBV4-1 to TRBJ2-7; 10 bases agree with TRBD2. Germline V gives CDR1 MGHRA, CDR2 YSYEKL. This CDR3 is 16 amino acids long. Trimming at V came to 4 bases and at J to 3 bases, leaving 9 bases not matched to a gene. CDR3 sequence reads: CASSPGLANFDYEQYF. The CDR3 region has the DNA TGCGCCAGCAGCCCGGGACTAGCGAACTTTGACTACGAGCAGTACTTC.